The next 6 T cell receptor beta chains were all read from a single sample in a study of cytomegalovirus exposure and HLA in healthy donors (dated by TCRdb to 2015 to 2018). Library method: the immunoSEQ multiplex PCR assay. The multiplex PCR relied on a mix of 60 forward primers for TCR Vbeta segments and 13 reverse primers for TCR Jbeta segments. The table was pulled from immuneACCESS by TCRdb, which kept in-frame rearrangements only. Such tables lose some clones; where checked, under half of the loss comes from unresolved V genes, and the rest has no known cause. The sample table records about 120,000 clones; around 86% of these occur just once. The top ten hold about 2.4% of the sample. The sequencing input was PBMCs. The source of these receptors is a middle-aged woman in good health and CMV-seronegative.

This clone appeared a single time. In nucleotides, the CDR3 is TGCGCCAGCAGCCAAGATCGAGGGGGAGGCTACACCTTC. Encoded protein: CASSQDRGGGYTF. The chain uses TRBV4-1 and TRBJ1-2; perhaps TRBD1 as D (6 bases). V lost 0 bases and J lost 8, with 10 bases in between. Germline V lookup: CDR1 MGHRA, CDR2 YSYEKL. The CDR3 sequence is 13 residues long.

This clone appeared once. The chain uses TRBV19 and TRBJ2-1, with TRBD1 identical over 9 bases. The CDR3 runs 16 residues. Germline CDR1 and CDR2: LNHDA and SQIVND (reference sequence). Trimming took 5 bases from V and 3 from J; bases not matched to a gene: 8. The CDR3 is CASSPRTGEYYNEQFF. The CDR3, as DNA: TGTGCCAGTAGTCCAAGGACAGGGGAATACTACAATGAGCAGTTCTTC.

The gene calls are TRBV7-9 and TRBJ1-1, with 7 bases that match TRBD1. V was pared by 2 bases and J by 1 base, with 1 base of the junction left unmatched. Germline CDR1 and CDR2: SEHNR and FQNEAQ (reference sequence). This CDR3 contains 14 residues. CDR3 in amino acids: CASSLRDRNTEAFF. The CDR3 region has the DNA TGTGCCAGCAGCTTAAGGGACAGGAACACTGAAGCTTTCTTT.

V gene TRBV10-3 combines with J gene TRBJ1-3, with 11 bases identical to TRBD1. The CDR3 runs 17 residues. The V gene end was trimmed by 2 bases and the J gene end by 4 bases; junction bases not matched to a gene: 7. Germline V gene data show CDR1 as ENHRY and CDR2 as SYGVKD. The CDR3 nucleotides read TGTGCCATCAGTGAGGGAGGACAGGGGGCTAAAGGAAACACCATATATTTT. Translating it yields CAISEGGQGAKGNTIYF.

This clone was picked up a small number of times. The gene calls are TRBV2 and TRBJ2-7; tentatively, D is TRBD1 (6 bases). The CDR3 spans 10 residues. Per the germline V gene, CDR1 is SNHLY and CDR2 is FYNNEI. V lost 10 bases and J lost 3, with 7 bases in between. The CDR3 sequence: CAIQGYEQYF. In DNA form, the CDR3 reads TGTGCCATACAGGGCTACGAGCAGTACTTC.

The gene calls are TRBV18 and TRBJ2-5, with 7 bases fitting TRBD2. This CDR3 has 15 residues. CDR1 is KGHSH, CDR2 LQKENI, per germline. With 2 bases clipped from V and 5 bases from J, the junction kept 8 bases outside the gene matches. CDR3 bases: TGTGCCAGCTCACCATTGTGGGCGGGAGAGGAGACCCAGTACTTC. This sequence encodes CASSPLWAGEETQYF.